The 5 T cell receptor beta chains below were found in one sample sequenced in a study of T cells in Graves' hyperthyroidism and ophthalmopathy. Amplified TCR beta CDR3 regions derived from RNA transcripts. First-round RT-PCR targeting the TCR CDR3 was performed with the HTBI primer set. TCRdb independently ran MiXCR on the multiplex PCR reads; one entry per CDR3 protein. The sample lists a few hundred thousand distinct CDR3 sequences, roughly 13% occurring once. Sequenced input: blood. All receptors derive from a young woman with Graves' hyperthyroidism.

In DNA form, the CDR3 reads TGTGCCAGCAGCCCCCCGGCTGCGGATACGCAGTATTTT. Protein product: CASSPPAADTQYF. The V call is TRBV9, the J call TRBJ2-3; D unclear. Trimming pared 4 bases from V and 6 bases from J, leaving 12 bases between. CDR3 length equals 13 residues. Germline CDR1 reads SGDLS; CDR2 reads YYNGEE.

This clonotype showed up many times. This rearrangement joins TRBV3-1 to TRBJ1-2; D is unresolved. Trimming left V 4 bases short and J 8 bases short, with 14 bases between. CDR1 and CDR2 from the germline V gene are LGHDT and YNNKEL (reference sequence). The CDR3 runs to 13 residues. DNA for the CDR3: TGTGCCAGCAGCCCTCGGTCCTTGGGAGGCTACACCTTC. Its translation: CASSPRSLGGYTF.

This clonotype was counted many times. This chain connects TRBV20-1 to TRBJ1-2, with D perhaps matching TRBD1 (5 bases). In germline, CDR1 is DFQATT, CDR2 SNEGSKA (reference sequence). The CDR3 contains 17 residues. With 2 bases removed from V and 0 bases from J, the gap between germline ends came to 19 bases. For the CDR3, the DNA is TGCAGTGCTAGAAGGACCGGAAGTGGGGGAGCTAACTATGGCTACACCTTC. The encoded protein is CSARRTGSGGANYGYTF.

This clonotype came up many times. DNA for the CDR3: TGCAGTGCTAGCAGGGGGGATCAGCCCCAGCATTTT. Amino acid sequence: CSASRGDQPQHF. The chain uses TRBV20-1 and TRBJ1-5, with 7 bases identical to TRBD1. The V segment lost 3 bases and the J segment 5 bases; nucleotides outside the gene matches: 1. Per germline, CDR1 DFQATT and CDR2 SNEGSKA (reference sequence). This CDR3 is built from 12 residues.

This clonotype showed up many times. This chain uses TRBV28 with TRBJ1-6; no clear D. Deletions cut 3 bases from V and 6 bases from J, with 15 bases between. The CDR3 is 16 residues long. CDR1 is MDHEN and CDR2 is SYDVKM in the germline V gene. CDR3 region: CASSLKTSRINSPLHF. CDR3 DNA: TGTGCCAGCAGTTTGAAGACGTCCAGGATTAATTCACCCCTCCACTTT.